The 9 T cell receptor beta chains listed next were all sequenced from one sample in a study of T cells after yellow fever vaccination. Using its own MiXCR run on the 5' RACE reads, TCRdb lists one record per CDR3 protein. The sample shows 200,000 or so distinct CDR3 sequences, roughly 6.2% of them seen only once. Here the sequenced sample was CD4+ T cells sorted from PBMCs, taken on the day of the yellow fever booster vaccination. All receptors derive from a young man who received the YFV17D yellow fever vaccine.

This clonotype was recorded a few times. This chain joins TRBV6-5 and TRBJ2-3, with 9 bases fitting TRBD1. The CDR3 runs 15 residues. In germline, CDR1 is MNHEY, CDR2 SVGAGI. Germline trimming cut 4 bases from V and 2 bases from J; bases unmatched to any gene: 4. This chain's CDR3 is CASSSGQGNTDTQYF. The CDR3 nucleotides are TGTGCCAGCAGTTCGGGACAGGGAAACACAGATACGCAGTATTTT.

This clonotype was seen a few times. The chain is built from TRBV18 and TRBJ2-1; 9 bases match TRBD1. Germline CDR1 is KGHSH and CDR2 is LQKENI. Losses at the gene ends were 3 bases for V and 5 bases for J; bases not matched to a gene: 5. This CDR3 comprises 15 residues. The CDR3 sequence is CASSPGTGSDNEQFF. DNA for the CDR3: TGTGCCAGCTCACCTGGGACAGGGTCGGACAATGAGCAGTTCTTC.

This clonotype was counted at least ten times. The rearrangement links TRBV20-1 to TRBJ1-5; a possible D gene is TRBD1 (5 bases). Germline-derived CDR1 and CDR2 are DFQATT and SNEGSKA (reference sequence). CDR3 length equals 15 residues. Trimming removed 2 bases from V and 7 bases from J, with 18 bases in between. CDR3 loop: CSARNQRQLGQPQHF. The CDR3 nucleotides are TGCAGTGCTAGAAATCAGAGACAGTTGGGACAGCCCCAGCATTTT.

This clonotype came up many times. This chain joins TRBV4-1 and TRBJ2-1; 12 positions match TRBD2. CDR1 MGHRA and CDR2 YSYEKL come from the germline V gene. The CDR3 totals 19 residues. V lost 4 bases to trimming and J lost 1 base; unmatched junction nucleotides: 11. The CDR3 protein is CASSPGLAGPPKSYNEQFF. The CDR3 DNA reads as TGCGCCAGCAGCCCAGGACTAGCGGGACCCCCTAAATCCTACAATGAGCAGTTCTTC.

The rearrangement links TRBV29-1 to TRBJ2-5; 9 bases are a match to TRBD2. Germline values: CDR1 SQVTM, CDR2 ANQGSEA. With 3 bases clipped from V and 4 bases from J, the junction kept 3 bases outside the gene matches. This CDR3 has 13 residues. The DNA of the CDR3 is TGCAGCGTTGAGCAACTAGCGGGAGAGACCCAGTACTTC. This sequence encodes CSVEQLAGETQYF.

This rearrangement joins TRBV19 to TRBJ2-5, with D maybe TRBD1 (5 bases). The CDR3 has 14 residues. The V gene's germline CDR1 is LNHDA and CDR2 SQIVND (reference sequence). V was cut by 7 bases and J by 3 bases, with 15 bases left in between. CDR3 residues: CASNPLDSEETQYF. The CDR3 nucleotides are TGTGCCAGTAATCCCCTCGACAGTGAAGAGACCCAGTACTTC.

There are many counts of this clonotype. The chain uses TRBV18 and TRBJ2-4; 7 bases are shared with TRBD1. The ends lost 4 bases at V and 6 bases at J; junction bases unmatched: 6. Germline loops: CDR1 KGHSH, CDR2 LQKENI. There are 14 residues in the CDR3. In DNA, the CDR3 is TGTGCCAGCTCACAAGACAGGGAATTAAACATTCAGTACTTC. Amino acids: CASSQDRELNIQYF. Full variable domain (missing parts from reference TRBV18 and TRBJ2-4): NAGVMQNPRHLVRRRGQEARLRCSPMKGHSHVYWYRQLPEEGLKFMVYLQKENIIDESGMPKERFSAEFPKEGPSILRIQQVVRGDSAAYFCASSQDRELNIQYFGAGTRLSVL.

The CDR3 DNA reads TGCGCCAGCAGCTTGTCAAGCGGGGGCGGGGAGACCCAGTACTTC. The encoded protein is CASSLSSGGGETQYF. The rearrangement uses TRBV5-1 and TRBJ2-5, with 8 bases matching TRBD2. This CDR3 region has 15 residues. CDR1 SGHRS and CDR2 YFSETQ come from the germline V gene. V lost 1 base to trimming and J lost 5 bases; unmatched junction nucleotides: 7.

This clonotype was counted a few times. DNA for the CDR3: TGCGCCAGCAGCTTGTTGGAGGGGGAGCAGTTCTTC. Protein: CASSLLEGEQFF. The chain employs TRBV5-1 and TRBJ2-1; a possible D gene is TRBD2 (6 bases). Deletions cut 1 base from V and 10 bases from J, with 9 bases between. The CDR3 covers 12 residues. From germline, CDR1 is SGHRS and CDR2 YFSETQ. The full variable domain, in which reference TRBV5-1 and TRBJ2-1 provide the parts outside the CDR3, is KAGVTQTPRYLIKTRGQQVTLSCSPISGHRSVSWYQQTPGQGLQFLFEYFSETQRNKGNFPGRFSGRQFSNSRSEMNVSTLELGDSALYLCASSLLEGEQFFGPGTRLTVL.